This TCR beta chain was recorded in a study of post-analysis software for immune sequencing data. The study's findings and limits: Five TRBV segments, including TRBV5-6, TRBV5-1 and TRBV20-1, were more frequent in patients than controls. Those samples that were prepared in the same batch co-clustered strongly by F measure. Controls' normalized Chao1 diversity significantly exceeded that of multiple sclerosis patients.

The length of the CDR3 is 17 residues. V was shortened by 8 bases and J by 3 bases, with 20 bases between the two germline ends. CDR1 and CDR2 (germline): MNHEY, SVGEGT. Carried by the TCR beta cDNA libraries were unique molecular identifiers. Roughly 0.5 million cDNA molecules were obtained from roughly 0.93 to 9.6 million T cells. Using its own MiXCR run on the PCR reads, TCRdb lists one record per CDR3 protein. The table lists under 200,000 distinct CDR3 sequences, around 29% of them singletons. At least ten counts were recorded for this clonotype. Antigen unknown. This sequence was found in a girl under 18 with multiple sclerosis. The chain is built from TRBV6-2 or TRBV6-3 and TRBJ2-6, with D possibly matching TRBD2 (6 bases). The source material was blood. The CDR3 DNA is TGTGCCAGCGTATGGTCGGGAGTGATCTATGGGGCCAACGTCCTGACTTTC. Its protein product is CASVWSGVIYGANVLTF.